Below are 10 T cell receptor beta chains sequenced from a single sample in a study of shared clonotypes between healthy human individuals (dated by TCRdb to about 2020). Library prep was done by the immunoSEQ multiplex PCR assay. This is the immuneACCESS table as TCRdb keeps it, with only in-frame sequences that have V and J called. A part of the clones is gone; compared with another copy, unresolved V genes explain less than half, and the rest is unexplained. Here the sample has millions of clones; 95% occur a single time. The leading ten clones occupy under 0.15% of the sample. Specimen: naive CD4+ T cells sorted from blood. This specimen's cell subset or site label, per the study, means: CD45RA+ positively selected. These receptors were obtained from a man between 18 and 29 years old in good health.

V is TRBV7-6 and J is TRBJ2-6; D call uncertain. The CDR3 extends over 15 amino acids. Trimming removed 5 bases from V and 0 bases from J, with 8 bases in between. Germline lookup yields CDR1 SGHVS and CDR2 FNYEAQ. The CDR3 nucleotides are TGTGCCAGCAGCCAGGCAGGCTCTGGGGCCAACGTCCTGACTTTC. Its protein product is CASSQAGSGANVLTF.

About this clone: This same CDR3 is encoded by further DNA sequences in the sample. CDR3 nucleotide sequence: TGTGCCAGCAGCTTAAGACTAGCGGACTACAATGAGCAGTTCTTC. Protein sequence: CASSLRLADYNEQFF. The rearrangement uses TRBV11-2 and TRBJ2-1; 9 bases match TRBD2. Trimming at V came to 2 bases and at J to 3 bases, leaving 2 bases not matched to a gene. Germline V lookup: CDR1 SGHAT, CDR2 FQNNGV. This CDR3 has 15 residues.

The chain is built from TRBV18 and TRBJ2-3; D is uncertain. Looked up from germline, CDR1 is KGHSH and CDR2 is LQKENI. Trimming shortened V by 1 base and J by 0 bases, and 11 bases separated the two germline ends. This CDR3 contains 16 residues. CDR3 nucleotides: TGTGCCAGCTCACCACGCGGCAGTCCCAGCACAGATACGCAGTATTTT. It is translated as CASSPRGSPSTDTQYF.

On this clone itself: Additional DNA sequences in this sample encode the identical CDR3. V and J are TRBV5-1 and TRBJ1-1; unclear D gene. This CDR3 spans 13 amino acids. V lost 0 bases and J lost 5, with 8 bases in between. The germline gives CDR1 SGHRS, CDR2 YFSETQ. The chain's CDR3 is CASSLELGTEAFF. The CDR3 DNA follows: TGCGCCAGCAGCTTGGAACTGGGGACTGAAGCTTTCTTT. Complete variable domain (other parts from reference TRBV5-1 and TRBJ1-1): KAGVTQTPRYLIKTRGQQVTLSCSPISGHRSVSWYQQTPGQGLQFLFEYFSETQRNKGNFPGRFSGRQFSNSRSEMNVSTLELGDSALYLCASSLELGTEAFFGQGTRLTVV.

The chain couples TRBV25-1 to TRBJ2-7; D tentatively fits TRBD1 or TRBD2 (5 bases each). V lost 6 bases and J lost 2, with 14 bases in between. The CDR3 is 14 residues long. Looked up from germline, CDR1 is MGHDK and CDR2 is SYGVNS. The CDR3 sequence is CASSRDPGAYEQYF. The CDR3 bases are TGTGCCAGCAGCCGGGACCCCGGGGCCTACGAGCAGTACTTC.

The V call is TRBV7-8, the J call TRBJ1-2, with TRBD1 matching 9 bases. Unmatched junction bases numbered 4, after V lost 5 bases and J lost 0 bases. Germline values: CDR1 SGHVS, CDR2 FQNEAQ. The CDR3 has 15 residues. CDR3 coding DNA: TGTGCCAGCAGCGAACAGGGGGCTGCTAACTATGGCTACACCTTC. Amino acids: CASSEQGAANYGYTF.

Of note for this clone: The same CDR3 is also encoded by other DNA sequences in this sample. The rearrangement links TRBV7-2 to TRBJ1-5, with a tentative D call TRBD1 (6 bases). This CDR3 has 15 amino acids. Per the germline V gene, CDR1 is SGHTA and CDR2 is FQGNSA. V dropped 1 base and J dropped 4 bases, with 11 bases sitting between them. This CDR3 is CASSLDREGNQPQHF. CDR3 nucleotide sequence: TGTGCCAGCAGCTTAGACAGGGAGGGAAATCAGCCCCAGCATTTT.

This CDR3 reads CASRRDSSNQPQHF. For the CDR3, the DNA is TGCGCCAGCAGGCGGGACAGTAGCAATCAGCCCCAGCATTTT. This chain connects TRBV5-1 to TRBJ1-5; 7 bases align to TRBD1. The CDR3 length is 14 residues. V dropped 5 bases and J dropped 0; count of bases not matched to a gene: 2. Germline V gene data show CDR1 as SGHRS and CDR2 as YFSETQ.

The rearrangement uses TRBV2 and TRBJ2-4; D is possibly TRBD1 (5 bases). The CDR3 has 13 amino acids. The V and J ends lost 1 base and 5 bases respectively, with 6 bases between them. Germline V gives CDR1 SNHLY, CDR2 FYNNEI. CDR3 region: CASSEGRENIQYF. As DNA, the CDR3 is TGTGCCAGCAGTGAAGGCAGGGAAAACATTCAGTACTTC.

The V call is TRBV18, the J call TRBJ2-7; 8 bases are a match to TRBD2. Germline V gene sequence: CDR1 KGHSH, CDR2 LQKENI. The V and J ends lost 5 bases and 3 bases, in that order; junction bases with no gene match: 6. The CDR3 spans 14 residues. The CDR3 DNA reads TGTGCCAGCTCAGTAGCGGGACGAGACTACGAGCAGTACTTC. This translates into CASSVAGRDYEQYF.